This T cell receptor beta chain was found in a study of OX40 agonist ivuxolimab in advanced cancers. Across the study: Subjects had a mean age of around 60 years, with a range of about 23 to 79; around 84% were male. Previous treatment with anti-PD-1, anti-PD-L1 or anti-CTLA-4 therapy was allowed; approximately 40% had received some.

Here immunoSEQ multiplex PCR was the method, and the copy in TCRdb shows in-frame clones only, minus some. Seen here are about 77,000 clones, 65% to 90% observed once, and the top ten hold 0.55% to 0.7%. The V gene's germline CDR1 is SGHRS and CDR2 YFSETQ. The CDR3 length is 16 residues. V lost 1 base to trimming and J lost 5 bases; unmatched junction nucleotides: 4. This sequence joins TRBV5-1 and TRBJ1-6, with 9 bases identical to TRBD1. The sequencing here drew on CD4+ or CD8+ T cells sorted from blood, taken in a trial of the OX40 agonist ivuxolimab. The TCR sequence derives from an adult with an advanced solid tumor such as melanoma, head and neck, liver or kidney cancer. The CDR3 spells CASSLRGDRDNSPLHF. The CDR3 region has the DNA TGCGCCAGCAGCTTGCGCGGGGACAGGGATAATTCACCCCTCCACTTT.